This T cell receptor beta chain was sequenced during a study of control samples from healthy donors and cancer patients. The CDR3 is 14 amino acids. Germline values: CDR1 LNHDA, CDR2 SQIVND (reference sequence). The V and J ends lost 7 bases and 0 bases respectively, with 12 bases between them. TCRdb keeps only in-frame clones here, not all; method: immunoSEQ multiplex PCR. This table holds approximately 99,000 clones, approximately 80% found once. The rearrangement links TRBV19 to TRBJ1-2; tentatively, D is TRBD1 (5 bases). The sample taken for sequencing was blood. This TCR came from a man aged 18 to 29 in good health. CDR3 sequence reads: CASMLGTANYGYTF. DNA for the CDR3: TGTGCCAGTATGTTGGGGACCGCTAACTATGGCTACACCTTC.